This passage covers 5 T cell receptor beta chains from one sample sequenced in a study of neoadjuvant anti-PD-1 for oral cavity cancer. Clones were read by immunoSEQ multiplex PCR, and TCRdb kept only the in-frame ones, dropping some. The profile shows 6,700 or so clones, over 75% of them singletons. The source material was PBMCs, sampled before nivolumab (anti-PD-1) treatment. These receptor sequences come from a person aged 40 to 85 with oral cavity squamous cell carcinoma.

The chain employs TRBV5-1 and TRBJ1-1; TRBD1 matches 11 bases. The germline V gene encodes CDR1 SGHRS and CDR2 YFSETQ. This CDR3 has 15 residues. V dropped 5 bases and J dropped 4; count of bases not matched to a gene: 7. DNA for the CDR3: TGCGCCAGCAGTCCCCTGGGACAGGGGGTCACTGAAGCTTTCTTT. This sequence encodes CASSPLGQGVTEAFF.

The chain has TRBV5-8 and TRBJ1-1, with D possibly matching TRBD1 (6 bases). CDR3 length: 13 amino acids. Deletions cut 7 bases from V and 1 base from J, with 11 bases between. Germline assignment: CDR1 SGHTS and CDR2 YDEGEE. Here the CDR3 reads CASRGQPNTEAFF. DNA for the CDR3: TGTGCCAGCCGAGGACAGCCGAACACTGAAGCTTTCTTT.

The rearrangement uses TRBV10-1 and TRBJ2-7; D is uncertain. The CDR3 is 13 amino acids. Trimming took off 2 bases at V and 1 base at J, with 6 bases between the two ends. The germline V gene encodes CDR1 WNHNN and CDR2 SYGVQD (reference sequence). CDR3 DNA sequence: TGCGCCAGCAGTGAGACAGCTTCCTACGAGCAGTACTTC. Encoded protein: CASSETASYEQYF.

This clone was observed a handful of times. This chain joins TRBV6-6 and TRBJ1-1; the match to TRBD1 covers 7 bases. The J segment lost 3 bases and the V segment lost 5 bases, leaving 6 bases of the junction unmatched. CDR3 length: 14 residues. The V gene's germline CDR1 is MNHNY and CDR2 SVGAGI (reference sequence). The CDR3 DNA is TGTGCCAGCAGTATACAGGGGACGTACACTGAAGCTTTCTTT. Residues: CASSIQGTYTEAFF.

V usage is TRBV19 and J usage is TRBJ1-4, with D tentatively TRBD1 (5 bases). V was pared by 7 bases and J by 7 bases, with 19 bases between. The V gene's germline CDR1 is LNHDA and CDR2 SQIVND (reference sequence). This CDR3 contains 15 residues. CDR3 residues: CASKPLRGMAEKLFF. The CDR3 DNA follows: TGTGCCAGTAAGCCCCTTAGGGGCATGGCTGAAAAACTGTTTTTT. Looking up the rest from reference TRBV19 and TRBJ1-4 gives the full variable domain: DGGITQSPKYLFRKEGQNVTLSCEQNLNHDAMYWYRQDPGQGLRLIYYSQIVNDFQKGDIAEGYSVSREKKESFPLTVTSAQKNPTAFYLCASKPLRGMAEKLFFGSGTQLSVL.